These 6 T cell receptor beta chains were all obtained from the same sample, sequenced in a study of cytomegalovirus exposure and HLA in healthy donors. PCR was performed using 60 Vbeta and 13 Jbeta primers. Data came from immunoSEQ multiplex PCR; TCRdb stores just in-frame clones and leaves some out. The table shows 210,000 or so clones, with 76% occurring only once. Sequenced input: PBMCs. The origin of the receptors is a man aged 18-30 years in good health and CMV-seronegative.

The chain uses TRBV27 and TRBJ1-4; 9 bases align to TRBD1. CDR3 length equals 15 residues. The trim removed 5 bases at V and 7 bases at J, leaving 8 bases unmatched. Germline assignment: CDR1 MNHEY and CDR2 SMNVEV (reference sequence). The CDR3 DNA reads TGTGCCAGCAGTCCTTGGACAGGGGCACCTGAAAAACTGTTTTTT. It codes for CASSPWTGAPEKLFF.

CDR3 sequence: CASSSPGLAGSGELFF. The CDR3, as DNA: TGCGCCAGCAGCTCCCCGGGACTAGCGGGATCCGGGGAGCTGTTTTTT. This chain joins TRBV5-1 and TRBJ2-2; 13 nucleotides match TRBD2. Germline V CDR1 and CDR2: SGHRS, YFSETQ. V shed 3 bases, J shed 6 bases, and the junction held 5 bases outside the gene matches. The CDR3 is 16 residues long.

CDR3 DNA sequence: TGTGCTAGTGGTTTGGTGAGTAGCGGGAGCAATGAGCAGTTCTTC. Amino acid sequence: CASGLVSSGSNEQFF. The chain employs TRBV12-5 and TRBJ2-1; 9 nucleotides align to TRBD2. Germline CDR1 and CDR2: LGHNT and FRNRAP. V lost 0 bases and J lost 6; bases outside the gene matches: 3. The CDR3 is 15 amino acids.

The V call is TRBV11-2, the J call TRBJ1-4, with D possibly being TRBD1 (6 bases). Trimming left V 5 bases short and J 3 bases short, with 10 bases between. There are 14 residues in the CDR3. The germline V gene encodes CDR1 SGHAT and CDR2 FQNNGV. The CDR3 is CASSNRVSNEKLFF. The CDR3, as DNA: TGTGCCAGCAGCAACAGGGTATCTAATGAAAAACTGTTTTTT.

The chain is built from TRBV5-4 and TRBJ2-1; 9 bases line up with TRBD2. CDR3 length: 17 residues. Germline V gene lookup returns CDR1 SGHNT and CDR2 YYREEE (reference sequence). J lost 6 bases, V lost 0 bases, and 10 bases had no gene match. The CDR3 loop reads CASSLGVLAGQSNEQFF. In DNA form, the CDR3 reads TGTGCCAGCAGCTTGGGGGTACTAGCGGGCCAAAGCAATGAGCAGTTCTTC.

The chain combines TRBV7-9 with TRBJ2-1, with D possibly matching TRBD1 (5 bases). Trimming took 7 bases from V and 7 from J, leaving 14 bases between them. The length of the CDR3 is 13 residues. In germline, CDR1 is SEHNR, CDR2 FQNEAQ (reference sequence). The CDR3 bases are TGTGCCAGCACCTGGGGAAGGGGTAATGAGCAGTTCTTC. Its translation is CASTWGRGNEQFF.